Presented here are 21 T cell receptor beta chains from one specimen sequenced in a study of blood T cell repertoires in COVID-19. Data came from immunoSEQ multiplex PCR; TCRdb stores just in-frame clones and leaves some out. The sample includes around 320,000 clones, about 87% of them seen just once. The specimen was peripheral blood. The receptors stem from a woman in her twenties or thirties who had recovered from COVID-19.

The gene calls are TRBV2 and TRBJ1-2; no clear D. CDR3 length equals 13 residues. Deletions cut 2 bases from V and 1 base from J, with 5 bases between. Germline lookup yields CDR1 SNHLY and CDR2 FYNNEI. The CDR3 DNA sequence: TGTGCCAGCAGTGAAAATAATAACTATGGCTACACCTTC. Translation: CASSENNNYGYTF. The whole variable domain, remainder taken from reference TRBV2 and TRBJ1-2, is EPEVTQTPSHQVTQMGQEVILRCVPISNHLYFYWYRQILGQKVEFLVSFYNNEISEKSEIFDDQFSVERPDGSNFTLKIRSTKLEDSAMYFCASSENNNYGYTFGSGTRLTVV.

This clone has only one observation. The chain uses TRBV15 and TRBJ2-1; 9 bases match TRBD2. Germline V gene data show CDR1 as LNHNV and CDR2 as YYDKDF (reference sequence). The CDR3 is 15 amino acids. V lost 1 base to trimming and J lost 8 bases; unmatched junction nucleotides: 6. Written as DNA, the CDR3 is TGTGCCACCAGCAGAGCTAGCGGGAATCGGCATGAGCAGTTCTTC. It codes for CATSRASGNRHEQFF. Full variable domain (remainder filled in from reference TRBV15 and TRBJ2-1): DAMVIQNPRYQVTQFGKPVTLSCSQTLNHNVMYWYQQKSSQAPKLLFHYYDKDFNNEADTPDNFQSRRPNTSFCFLDIRSPGLGDTAMYLCATSRASGNRHEQFFGPGTRLTVL.

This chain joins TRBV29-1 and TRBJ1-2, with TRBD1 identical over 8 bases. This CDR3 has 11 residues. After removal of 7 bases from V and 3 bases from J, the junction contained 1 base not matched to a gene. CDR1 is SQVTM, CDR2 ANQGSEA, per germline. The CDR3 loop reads CSGGQDYGYTF. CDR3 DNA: TGCAGCGGGGGACAGGACTATGGCTACACCTTC.

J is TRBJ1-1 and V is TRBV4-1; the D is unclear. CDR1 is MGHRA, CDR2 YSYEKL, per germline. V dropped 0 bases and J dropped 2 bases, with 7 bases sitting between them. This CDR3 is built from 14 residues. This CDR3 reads CASSQDQKNTEAFF. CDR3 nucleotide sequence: TGCGCCAGCAGCCAAGATCAAAAAAACACTGAAGCTTTCTTT.

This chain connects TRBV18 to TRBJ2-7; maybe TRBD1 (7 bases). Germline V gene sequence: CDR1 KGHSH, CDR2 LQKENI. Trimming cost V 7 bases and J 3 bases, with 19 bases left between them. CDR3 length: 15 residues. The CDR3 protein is CASLNRRDSVYEQYF. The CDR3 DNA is TGTGCCAGCTTGAATAGGAGGGACAGTGTCTACGAGCAGTACTTC.

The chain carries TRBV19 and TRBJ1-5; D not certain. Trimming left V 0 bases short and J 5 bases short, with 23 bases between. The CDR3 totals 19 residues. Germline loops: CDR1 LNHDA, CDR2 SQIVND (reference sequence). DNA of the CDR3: TGTGCCAGTAGTATAGACCCCTTTACCGGGGAAGTCTCTCATCAGCCCCAGCATTTT. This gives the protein CASSIDPFTGEVSHQPQHF.

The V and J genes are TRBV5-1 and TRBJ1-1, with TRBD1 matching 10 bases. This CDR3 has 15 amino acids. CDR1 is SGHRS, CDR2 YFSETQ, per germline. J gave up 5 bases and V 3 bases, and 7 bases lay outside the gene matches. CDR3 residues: CASSSSTGGYTEAFF. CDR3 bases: TGCGCCAGCAGCTCCTCGACAGGGGGCTATACTGAAGCTTTCTTT.

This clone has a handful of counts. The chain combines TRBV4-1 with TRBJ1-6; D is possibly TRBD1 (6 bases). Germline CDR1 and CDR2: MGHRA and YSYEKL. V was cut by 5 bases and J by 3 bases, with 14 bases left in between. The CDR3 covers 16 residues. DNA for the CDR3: TGCGCCAGCAGCAAAAACAGGGATAACTATAATTCACCCCTCCACTTT. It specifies CASSKNRDNYNSPLHF.

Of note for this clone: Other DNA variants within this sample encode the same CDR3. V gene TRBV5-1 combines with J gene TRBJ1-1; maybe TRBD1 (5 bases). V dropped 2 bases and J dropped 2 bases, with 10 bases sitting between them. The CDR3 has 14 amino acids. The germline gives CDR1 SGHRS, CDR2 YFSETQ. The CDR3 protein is CASSLRQGNTEAFF. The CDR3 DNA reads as TGCGCCAGCAGCTTACGTCAGGGAAACACTGAAGCTTTCTTT.

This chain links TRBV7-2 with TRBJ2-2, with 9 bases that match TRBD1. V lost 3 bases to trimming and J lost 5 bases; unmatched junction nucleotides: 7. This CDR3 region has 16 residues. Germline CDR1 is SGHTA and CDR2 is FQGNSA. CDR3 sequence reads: CASSLPGTGNTGELFF. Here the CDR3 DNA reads TGTGCCAGCAGCTTGCCGGGGACAGGGAATACCGGGGAGCTGTTTTTT.

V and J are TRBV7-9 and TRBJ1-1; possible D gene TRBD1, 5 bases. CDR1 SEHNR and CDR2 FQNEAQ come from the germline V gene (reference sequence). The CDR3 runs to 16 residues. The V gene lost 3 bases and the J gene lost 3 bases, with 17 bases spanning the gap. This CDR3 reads CASSLGRSGDDTEAFF. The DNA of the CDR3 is TGTGCCAGCAGCTTGGGTCGTTCGGGGGATGACACTGAAGCTTTCTTT. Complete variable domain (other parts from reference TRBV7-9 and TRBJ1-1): DTGVSQNPRHKITKRGQNVTFRCDPISEHNRLYWYRQTLGQGPEFLTYFQNEAQLEKSRLLSDRFSAERPKGSFSTLEIQRTEQGDSAMYLCASSLGRSGDDTEAFFGQGTRLTVV.

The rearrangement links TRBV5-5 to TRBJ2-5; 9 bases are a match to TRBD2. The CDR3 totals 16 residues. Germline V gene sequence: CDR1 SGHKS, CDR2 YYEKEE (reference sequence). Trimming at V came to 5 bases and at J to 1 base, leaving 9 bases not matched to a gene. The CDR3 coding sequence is TGTGCCAGCAGTTCAAGGGTAGCGGGGGCCCAAGAGACCCAGTACTTC. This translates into CASSSRVAGAQETQYF.

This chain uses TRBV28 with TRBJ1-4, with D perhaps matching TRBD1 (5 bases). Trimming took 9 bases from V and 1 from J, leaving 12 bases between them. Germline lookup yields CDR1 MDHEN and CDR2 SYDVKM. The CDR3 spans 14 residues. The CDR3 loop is CASTTGGTNEKLFF. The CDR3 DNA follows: TGTGCCAGTACTACCGGGGGAACTAATGAAAAACTGTTTTTT. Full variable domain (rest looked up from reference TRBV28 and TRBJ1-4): DVKVTQSSRYLVKRTGEKVFLECVQDMDHENMFWYRQDPGLGLRLIYFSYDVKMKEKGDIPEGYSVSREKKERFSLILESASTNQTSMYLCASTTGGTNEKLFFGSGTQLSVL.

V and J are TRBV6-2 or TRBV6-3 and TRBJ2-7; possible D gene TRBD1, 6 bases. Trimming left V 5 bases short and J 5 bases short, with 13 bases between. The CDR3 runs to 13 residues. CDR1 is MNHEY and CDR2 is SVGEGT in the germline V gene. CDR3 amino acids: CASSTQGYHEQYF. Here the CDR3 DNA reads TGTGCCAGCAGTACCCAGGGGTACCACGAGCAGTACTTC.

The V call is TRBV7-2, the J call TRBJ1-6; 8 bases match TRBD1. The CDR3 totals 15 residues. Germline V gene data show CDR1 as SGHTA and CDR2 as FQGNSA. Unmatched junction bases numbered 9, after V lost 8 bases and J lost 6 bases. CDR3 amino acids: CASAHWDRPNSPLHF. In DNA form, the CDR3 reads TGTGCCAGCGCCCACTGGGACAGGCCTAATTCACCCCTCCACTTT.

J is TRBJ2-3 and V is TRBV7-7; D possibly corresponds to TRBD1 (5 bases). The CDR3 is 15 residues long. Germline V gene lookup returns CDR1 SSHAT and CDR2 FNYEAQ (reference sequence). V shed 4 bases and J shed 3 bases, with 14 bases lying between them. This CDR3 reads CASSSTTAQTDTQYF. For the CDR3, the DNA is TGTGCCAGCAGCTCCACGACAGCCCAAACAGATACGCAGTATTTT.

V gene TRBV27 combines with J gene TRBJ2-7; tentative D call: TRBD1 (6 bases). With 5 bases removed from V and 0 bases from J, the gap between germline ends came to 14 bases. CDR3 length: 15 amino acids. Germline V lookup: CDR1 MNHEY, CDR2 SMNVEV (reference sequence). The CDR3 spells CASSVVGTPSYEQYF. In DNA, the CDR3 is TGTGCCAGCAGTGTGGTCGGGACACCCTCCTACGAGCAGTACTTC.

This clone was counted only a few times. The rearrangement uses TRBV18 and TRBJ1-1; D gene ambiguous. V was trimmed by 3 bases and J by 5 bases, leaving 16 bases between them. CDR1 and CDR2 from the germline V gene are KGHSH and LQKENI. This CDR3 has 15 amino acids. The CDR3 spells CASSPPYGLRTEAFF. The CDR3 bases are TGTGCCAGCTCACCTCCATACGGTCTGAGGACTGAAGCTTTCTTT.

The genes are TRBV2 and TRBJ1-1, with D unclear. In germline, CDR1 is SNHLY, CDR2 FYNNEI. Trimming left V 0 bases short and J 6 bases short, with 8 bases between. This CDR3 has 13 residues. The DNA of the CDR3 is TGTGCCAGCAGTGAAGCGAGGAGGTCTGAAGCTTTCTTT. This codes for CASSEARRSEAFF.

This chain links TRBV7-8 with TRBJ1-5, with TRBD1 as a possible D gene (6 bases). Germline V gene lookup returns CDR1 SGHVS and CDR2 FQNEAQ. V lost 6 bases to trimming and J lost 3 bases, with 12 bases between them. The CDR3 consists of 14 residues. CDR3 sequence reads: CASSLGQINQPQHF. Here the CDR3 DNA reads TGTGCCAGCAGTCTCGGACAGATCAATCAGCCCCAGCATTTT.

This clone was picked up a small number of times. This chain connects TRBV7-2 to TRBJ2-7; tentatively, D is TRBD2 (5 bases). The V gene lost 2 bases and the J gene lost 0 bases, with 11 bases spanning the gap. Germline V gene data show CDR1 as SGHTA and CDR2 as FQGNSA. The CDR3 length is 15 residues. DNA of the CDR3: TGTGCCAGCAGCTTAAACAGCGGAGGCTCCTACGAGCAGTACTTC. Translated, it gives CASSLNSGGSYEQYF.